One sample yielded the 9 T cell receptor beta chains listed below, sequenced in a study of blood T cell repertoires in COVID-19 (dated by TCRdb to about 2020). The library was built by means of the immunoSEQ multiplex PCR assay. As stored in TCRdb, this immuneACCESS dataset retains in-frame rearrangements with V and J assigned. A fraction of the clones does not appear; measured against another copy, unresolved V genes explain less than half of the discrepancy, and the remainder lacks a known reason. Counted in this sample were 55,000 to 90,000 clones; about 89% of them appeared once. Together, the top ten hold approximately 14% of the sample. The sequenced sample consisted of peripheral blood. The receptor source for this set is a woman aged 60-75 years with acute or convalescent COVID-19.

V and J are TRBV18 and TRBJ2-1; TRBD2 aligns across 10 bases. The CDR3 totals 16 residues. Germline CDR1 and CDR2: KGHSH and LQKENI. Trimming cost V 3 bases and J 7 bases; bases outside gene matches: 9. CDR3 coding DNA: TGTGCCAGCTCACCGAGTCAACTAGCGGGGCCAAATGAGCAGTTCTTC. This sequence encodes CASSPSQLAGPNEQFF.

The chain joins TRBV5-1 to TRBJ1-1, with D uncertain. Germline CDR1 and CDR2: SGHRS and YFSETQ. The CDR3 is 15 residues long. Between the trimmed V and J ends, which lost 2 bases and 0 bases, there was a span of 11 bases. The CDR3 spells CASSFVHPMNTEAFF. CDR3 in DNA: TGCGCCAGCAGCTTCGTCCACCCTATGAACACTGAAGCTTTCTTT.

The rearrangement joins TRBV30 to TRBJ2-2; perhaps TRBD2 as D (5 bases). This CDR3 contains 13 residues. The V gene lost 3 bases and the J gene lost 6 bases, with 11 bases spanning the gap. Germline V gene data show CDR1 as GTSNPN and CDR2 as SVGIG (reference sequence). Here the CDR3 reads CAWSPGIPGELFF. In DNA form, the CDR3 reads TGTGCCTGGAGCCCCGGGATACCCGGGGAGCTGTTTTTT.

V usage is TRBV5-4 and J usage is TRBJ1-4; 7 bases fit TRBD1. Germline CDR1 and CDR2: SGHNT and YYREEE (reference sequence). The CDR3 length is 15 residues. With 0 bases clipped from V and 7 bases from J, the junction kept 6 bases outside the gene matches. CDR3 in DNA: TGTGCCAGCAGCTTGGCCGGTCAGGGGGGTGAAAAACTGTTTTTT. The encoded protein is CASSLAGQGGEKLFF.

This chain uses TRBV5-1 with TRBJ2-1, with TRBD2 matching over 11 bases. Germline CDR1 is SGHRS and CDR2 is YFSETQ. V shed 2 bases and J 7 bases; nucleotides not matched to a gene: 8. This CDR3 comprises 16 residues. The CDR3 region is CASSFSGTSGVNEQFF. CDR3 DNA sequence: TGCGCCAGCAGCTTCTCTGGGACTAGCGGTGTGAATGAGCAGTTCTTC.

This rearrangement joins TRBV7-2 to TRBJ1-5; tentatively, D is TRBD1 (5 bases). The ends were cut back, 1 base at V and 4 bases at J, with 8 bases in the middle. Germline V gene sequence: CDR1 SGHTA, CDR2 FQGNSA. This CDR3 is 14 amino acids long. DNA for the CDR3: TGTGCCAGCAGCTTAGGGGGCAGGAATCAGCCCCAGCATTTT. It yields the protein CASSLGGRNQPQHF. Full variable domain (missing parts from reference TRBV7-2 and TRBJ1-5): GAGVSQSPSNKVTEKGKDVELRCDPISGHTALYWYRQSLGQGLEFLIYFQGNSAPDKSGLPSDRFSAERTGGSVSTLTIQRTQQEDSAVYLCASSLGGRNQPQHFGDGTRLSIL.

The gene calls are TRBV20-1 and TRBJ2-7; D uncertain. The germline V and J ends were trimmed by 3 bases and 2 bases, with 11 bases remaining between them. CDR3 length equals 13 residues. Germline-derived CDR1 and CDR2 are DFQATT and SNEGSKA (reference sequence). The CDR3 loop is CSASSQAPYEQYF. The CDR3 region has the DNA TGCAGTGCTAGTAGTCAGGCCCCCTACGAGCAGTACTTC.

The table lists this clone with a count of one. The chain is built from TRBV5-1 and TRBJ2-1; 8 bases are shared with TRBD2. Germline-derived CDR1 and CDR2 are SGHRS and YFSETQ. The V and J ends lost 0 bases and 0 bases, in that order; junction bases with no gene match: 2. The CDR3 length is 16 residues. The CDR3, as DNA: TGCGCCAGCAGCTTGGCCGGGACTAGCTCCTACAATGAGCAGTTCTTC. Translation gives CASSLAGTSSYNEQFF.

The chain is built from TRBV2 and TRBJ1-1; possible D gene TRBD1, 6 bases. The CDR3 has 16 amino acids. Germline loops: CDR1 SNHLY, CDR2 FYNNEI. The V and J ends lost 7 bases and 4 bases respectively, with 22 bases between them. The DNA for the CDR3 is TGTGCCAGCACATCGGGCGGAACAGGGACGTTCACTGAAGCTTTCTTT. It yields the protein CASTSGGTGTFTEAFF.